These 28 T cell receptor beta chains share one sample of origin, sequenced in a study of PD-L1 blockade in urothelial cancer. Time point indicated: pretreatment peripheral blood. Profiling relied on immunoSEQ multiplex PCR, and the TCRdb table lists in-frame clones only, not all of them. The table lists tens of thousands of clones, roughly 90% of them singletons, with under 2% in the top ten. The specimen comprised PBMCs, sampled around atezolizumab (anti-PD-L1) treatment. The source of these receptors is a man aged 60 to 69 with urothelial cancer.

The V call is TRBV28, the J call TRBJ2-7; 9 positions match TRBD2. Germline CDR1 is MDHEN and CDR2 is SYDVKM. The CDR3 loop spans 13 amino acids. V trimming: 5 bases; J trimming: 4 bases; junction bases outside the gene matches: 3. The CDR3 DNA reads TGTGCCAGCAGTGCTAGCGGGACGTACGAGCAGTACTTC. Translation: CASSASGTYEQYF. Full variable domain (missing parts from reference TRBV28 and TRBJ2-7): DVKVTQSSRYLVKRTGEKVFLECVQDMDHENMFWYRQDPGLGLRLIYFSYDVKMKEKGDIPEGYSVSREKKERFSLILESASTNQTSMYLCASSASGTYEQYFGPGTRLTVT.

The V gene is TRBV7-6, the J gene TRBJ2-7; TRBD2 matches 7 bases. Germline CDR1 reads SGHVS; CDR2 reads FNYEAQ. The CDR3 totals 15 residues. V lost 0 bases, J lost 3 bases, and 5 bases stayed unmatched. The CDR3 DNA sequence: TGTGCCAGCAGCTTAGCGCCAGCGGGGAACTACGAGCAGTACTTC. Translation gives CASSLAPAGNYEQYF.

This chain uses TRBV14 with TRBJ1-2; D ambiguous. The length of the CDR3 is 11 residues. Trimming pared 5 bases from V and 7 bases from J, leaving 8 bases between. Germline V gives CDR1 SGHDN, CDR2 FVKESK. The CDR3 DNA reads as TGTGCCAGCAGCACGGGTCTTGGCTACACCTTC. Translation gives CASSTGLGYTF.

This sequence joins TRBV6-1 and TRBJ2-7, with D perhaps matching TRBD1 (5 bases). The CDR3 runs 13 residues. The ends were cut back, 6 bases at V and 2 bases at J, with 11 bases in the middle. CDR1 MNHNS and CDR2 SASEGT come from the germline V gene. The CDR3 nucleotides read TGTGCCAGCAGCCCGCTAGGGGCCTACGAGCAGTACTTC. This gives the protein CASSPLGAYEQYF.

This chain links TRBV6-5 with TRBJ1-2, with D uncertain. V was shortened by 6 bases and J by 5 bases, with 13 bases between the two germline ends. The CDR3 sequence is 13 residues long. The V gene's germline CDR1 is MNHEY and CDR2 SVGAGI. The CDR3 is CASSPRSAYGYTF. CDR3 DNA: TGTGCCAGCAGCCCCAGGTCGGCATATGGCTACACCTTC.

In this sample, this clone turned up a few times. The sample contains more than one DNA sequence encoding this CDR3. The chain links TRBV7-2 to TRBJ2-7, with D uncertain. Germline CDR1 and CDR2: SGHTA and FQGNSA. V was clipped by 0 bases and J by 3 bases, with 6 bases between them. The length of the CDR3 is 13 residues. The CDR3 DNA reads as TGTGCCAGCAGCTTAGCTAGCAGCTACGAGCAGTACTTC. Its translation is CASSLASSYEQYF.

V gene TRBV19 combines with J gene TRBJ1-2, with TRBD1 matching over 7 bases. Germline V CDR1 and CDR2: LNHDA, SQIVND (reference sequence). This CDR3 region has 13 residues. V shed 5 bases, J shed 8 bases, and the junction held 8 bases outside the gene matches. The CDR3 protein is CASSRKGAVGYTF. CDR3 DNA sequence: TGTGCCAGTAGTCGCAAGGGGGCTGTGGGCTACACCTTC.

The V and J genes are TRBV2 and TRBJ2-3; 8 nucleotides line up with TRBD1. CDR1 and CDR2 (germline): SNHLY, FYNNEI. With V trimmed by 8 bases and J by 4 bases, 8 bases remained unmatched. The CDR3 has 14 amino acids. Here the CDR3 DNA reads TGTGCCAGCGCCGGGACAGGAGCTGCAGATACGCAGTATTTT. Residues: CASAGTGAADTQYF.

This clone has a handful of counts. The V gene is TRBV9, the J gene TRBJ2-2; 9 nucleotides match TRBD2. The V segment lost 3 bases and the J segment 7 bases; nucleotides outside the gene matches: 10. This CDR3 spans 16 amino acids. Per germline, CDR1 SGDLS and CDR2 YYNGEE. The DNA of the CDR3 is TGTGCCAGCAGCGCCTCGGGCGGGGGGGCCGTCGGGGAGCTGTTTTTT. This encodes CASSASGGGAVGELFF.

V and J are TRBV6-5 and TRBJ2-2, with TRBD1 identical over 7 bases. The trim removed 7 bases at V and 5 bases at J, leaving 7 bases unmatched. This CDR3 has 14 residues. Germline V lookup: CDR1 MNHEY, CDR2 SVGAGI. CDR3 nucleotides: TGTGCCAGCACCAGACAGGGTTGGACCGGGGAGCTGTTTTTT. Amino acid sequence: CASTRQGWTGELFF.

V is TRBV4-3 and J is TRBJ1-4; perhaps TRBD1 as D (5 bases). Germline V gives CDR1 LGHNA, CDR2 YSLEER. With 0 bases removed from V and 0 bases from J, the gap between germline ends came to 14 bases. This CDR3 region has 18 residues. Written as DNA, the CDR3 is TGCGCCAGCAGCCAAGAATTAGCAGGGTGGGCAACTAATGAAAAACTGTTTTTT. Amino acid sequence: CASSQELAGWATNEKLFF.

CDR3 sequence reads: CASSQSTGRGTQYF. The CDR3 coding sequence is TGTGCCAGCAGCCAATCGACGGGGAGAGGGACCCAGTACTTC. The gene calls are TRBV16 and TRBJ2-5, with D tentatively TRBD2 (5 bases). Germline V gene data show CDR1 as KGHSY and CDR2 as FQNENV. Trimming cost V 0 bases and J 7 bases, with 12 bases left between them. This CDR3 contains 14 residues.

The chain uses TRBV10-3 and TRBJ2-3; 11 bases fit TRBD2. From germline, CDR1 is ENHRY and CDR2 SYGVKD. J lost 7 bases, V lost 10 bases, and 13 bases had no gene match. CDR3 size: 15 residues. DNA for the CDR3: TGTGCCACCGCCGGGGGGACTAGCGGAAGGAATACGCAGTATTTT. Its translation: CATAGGTSGRNTQYF.

This clone was recorded once. The chain joins TRBV5-8 to TRBJ2-1; the match to TRBD2 covers 14 bases. Germline CDR1 reads SGHTS; CDR2 reads YDEGEE. The CDR3 is made up of 15 amino acids. Germline trimming cut 4 bases from V and 6 bases from J; bases unmatched to any gene: 3. The CDR3 region is CASSQTSGRANEQFF. CDR3 nucleotide sequence: TGTGCCAGCAGCCAGACTAGCGGGAGGGCCAATGAGCAGTTCTTC. Complete variable domain (other parts from reference TRBV5-8 and TRBJ2-1): EAGVTQSPTHLIKTRGQQATLRCSPISGHTSVYWYQQALGLGLQFLLWYDEGEERNRGNFPPRFSGRQFPNYSSELNVNALELEDSALYLCASSQTSGRANEQFFGPGTRLTVL.

The chain uses TRBV4-1 and TRBJ1-5; D is unclear. Germline loops: CDR1 MGHRA, CDR2 YSYEKL. CDR3 size: 16 residues. The germline V and J ends were trimmed by 0 bases and 3 bases, with 12 bases remaining between them. CDR3 coding DNA: TGCGCCAGCAGCCAAGAGTTGCAGATACCCAATCAGCCCCAGCATTTT. This codes for CASSQELQIPNQPQHF.

This chain uses TRBV5-1 with TRBJ1-1; D is perhaps TRBD1 (6 bases). This CDR3 is 15 amino acids long. V gave up 0 bases and J gave up 2 bases, with 11 bases separating them. Germline lookup yields CDR1 SGHRS and CDR2 YFSETQ. The CDR3 coding sequence is TGCGCCAGCAGCTTGGATGGGGGCTTTAACACTGAAGCTTTCTTT. Translating gives CASSLDGGFNTEAFF.

Only a few counts were recorded for this clone. The V and J genes are TRBV6-7 and TRBJ2-7, with 7 bases aligning to TRBD1. TRBV6-7 is identified as an open reading frame with a role that is uncertain. The CDR3 loop spans 16 amino acids. The J segment lost 0 bases and the V segment lost 0 bases, leaving 5 bases of the junction unmatched. Here the CDR3 reads CASSYSSQGDSYEQYF. The CDR3 DNA follows: TGTGCCAGCAGTTACTCGTCTCAGGGGGACTCCTACGAGCAGTACTTC.

The V and J genes are TRBV4-2 and TRBJ2-5; D is perhaps TRBD2 (5 bases). The CDR3 contains 12 residues. In germline, CDR1 is LGHNA, CDR2 YNFKEQ. Between the trimmed V and J ends, which lost 0 bases and 9 bases, there was a span of 8 bases. The CDR3 nucleotides read TGTGCCAGCAGCCAAGAGGACGGGGCCCAGTACTTC. Its translation: CASSQEDGAQYF.

The V call is TRBV5-1, the J call TRBJ2-5, with 9 bases fitting TRBD2. The ends lost 3 bases at V and 5 bases at J; junction bases unmatched: 8. Germline assignment: CDR1 SGHRS and CDR2 YFSETQ. The CDR3 runs 15 residues. In nucleotides, the CDR3 is TGCGCCAGCAGCTCCGGGACTAGCCCCGGCGAGACCCAGTACTTC. Translated, it gives CASSSGTSPGETQYF.

This rearrangement joins TRBV19 to TRBJ1-1; D is perhaps TRBD1 (5 bases). CDR3 length equals 15 residues. Germline V gives CDR1 LNHDA, CDR2 SQIVND (reference sequence). V lost 3 bases, J lost 6 bases, and 17 bases lay in between. The CDR3 DNA reads as TGTGCCAGTAGTATTATGGGGCTCCAATCACCTGAAGCTTTCTTT. Residues: CASSIMGLQSPEAFF.

The chain combines TRBV9 with TRBJ1-3; D might be TRBD1 (6 bases). Per the germline V gene, CDR1 is SGDLS and CDR2 is YYNGEE. The CDR3 spans 15 residues. Trimming stripped 0 bases from V and 4 bases from J, with 11 bases between. Written as DNA, the CDR3 is TGTGCCAGCAGCGTAGCAGGGGAAAGGGGAAACACCATATATTTT. This sequence encodes CASSVAGERGNTIYF.

The V and J genes are TRBV7-3 and TRBJ2-3; 10 bases are a match to TRBD2. The germline V gene has CDR1 SGHTA and CDR2 FQGTGA. CDR3 length: 17 residues. J was trimmed by 6 bases and V by 0 bases; bases with no gene match: 9. The CDR3 DNA is TGTGCCAGCAGCTTAACGGTGCCTAGCGGGAGAGTGGATACGCAGTATTTT. Its translation: CASSLTVPSGRVDTQYF.

J is TRBJ2-5 and V is TRBV7-8, with D tentatively TRBD1 (6 bases). The germline V and J ends were trimmed by 6 bases and 0 bases, with 8 bases remaining between them. The length of the CDR3 is 13 residues. Germline V CDR1 and CDR2: SGHVS, FQNEAQ. The CDR3 spells CASRRGYQETQYF. CDR3 sequence (DNA): TGTGCCAGCAGGAGGGGGTACCAAGAGACCCAGTACTTC. Looking up the rest from reference TRBV7-8 and TRBJ2-5 gives the full variable domain: GAGVSQSPRYKVAKRGQDVALRCDPISGHVSLFWYQQALGQGPEFLTYFQNEAQLDKSGLPSDRFFAERPEGSVSTLKIQRTQQEDSAVYLCASRRGYQETQYFGPGTRLLVL.

A single count supports this clone. J is TRBJ2-1 and V is TRBV7-2, with TRBD2 identical over 9 bases. The germline V gene encodes CDR1 SGHTA and CDR2 FQGNSA. This CDR3 is built from 16 residues. Trimming cost V 3 bases and J 9 bases; bases outside gene matches: 12. The CDR3 DNA sequence: TGTGCCAGCAGCTTCCCTAGCGGGACCGCCCGGGGTGAGCAGTTCTTC. This codes for CASSFPSGTARGEQFF. Complete variable domain (other parts from reference TRBV7-2 and TRBJ2-1): GAGVSQSPSNKVTEKGKDVELRCDPISGHTALYWYRQSLGQGLEFLIYFQGNSAPDKSGLPSDRFSAERTGGSVSTLTIQRTQQEDSAVYLCASSFPSGTARGEQFFGPGTRLTVL.

This chain links TRBV5-1 with TRBJ2-7; 9 bases match TRBD1. This CDR3 has 14 residues. Germline lookup yields CDR1 SGHRS and CDR2 YFSETQ. The ends lost 5 bases at V and 2 bases at J; junction bases unmatched: 5. In DNA, the CDR3 is TGCGCCAGCAGACCCGGGACAGGGACCTACGAGCAGTACTTC. Translation gives CASRPGTGTYEQYF. Drawing the rest from reference TRBV5-1 and TRBJ2-7, the complete variable domain is KAGVTQTPRYLIKTRGQQVTLSCSPISGHRSVSWYQQTPGQGLQFLFEYFSETQRNKGNFPGRFSGRQFSNSRSEMNVSTLELGDSALYLCASRPGTGTYEQYFGPGTRLTVT.

The genes are TRBV23-1 and TRBJ1-1; TRBD1 matches 7 bases. TRBV23-1 qualifies as an ORF whose function is uncertain. V lost 0 bases and J lost 5; bases outside the gene matches: 12. CDR3 length: 17 residues. The CDR3 sequence: CASSQSTGMKGKTEAFF. The CDR3 nucleotides are TGCGCCAGCAGTCAATCGACAGGGATGAAAGGTAAAACTGAAGCTTTCTTT.

V gene TRBV5-1 combines with J gene TRBJ1-1; TRBD1 matches 9 bases. The CDR3 runs 17 residues. V dropped 1 base and J dropped 0; count of bases not matched to a gene: 7. Germline V gene lookup returns CDR1 SGHRS and CDR2 YFSETQ. This chain's CDR3 is CASSLRQGEGLNTEAFF. The DNA for the CDR3 is TGCGCCAGCAGCTTGAGACAGGGGGAAGGTTTGAACACTGAAGCTTTCTTT.

This rearrangement joins TRBV9 to TRBJ1-1, with TRBD1 as a possible D gene (6 bases). The V end was cut by 3 bases, the J end by 1 base, with 10 bases between. Germline CDR1 reads SGDLS; CDR2 reads YYNGEE. CDR3 length: 14 amino acids. The chain's CDR3 is CASSAWTENTEAFF. CDR3 nucleotide sequence: TGTGCCAGCAGCGCCTGGACAGAGAACACTGAAGCTTTCTTT.